Given below is one T cell receptor (beta chain) in context. The clone's antigen remains unknown. One base away there is no much larger clone; base qualities are not given. There are 13 amino acids in the CDR3, from cysteine to phenylalanine inclusive. Only CDR3 DNA remains: 39 bases, in frame from the first base. At the junction V is shortened by 2 bases and J by 3 bases, with 9 bases in between. CDR1 SGHDT and CDR2 YYEEEE are derived from the germline V gene. RNA was extracted with the RNeasy kit and roughly 0.45 to 1 ug was reverse transcribed using random hexamers. TCR beta CDR3 regions were amplified with the immunoSEQ multiplex PCR assay covering 54 Vbeta and 13 Jbeta segments. To correct PCR amplification bias, a synthetic template baseline was used for both primer optimization and computational correction. The authors processed their data as follows. Only productive sequences were kept, with reads annotated to V, D and J genes according to IMGT and analyzed in immunoSEQ Analyzer. To calculate clonality, Shannon entropy was normalized by log2 of the number of productive unique sequences and then subtracted from one. For each patient and control, public and private clones were evaluated among the 100 most prevalent clones. Susac-specific clones were defined as absent from healthy and MS cohorts, around 970 published viral clones and other ImmuneACCESS disease sequences. Using fastp at Q25 and MiXCR, TCRdb reprocessed the public reads and kept productive beta chains. Rows merge per CDR3 protein into single entries with the most common DNA and genes. For this entry, the V and J calls and clone size follow TCRdb and not the study's own pipeline. The sample profile shows 100,000 to 150,000 distinct CDR3 sequences; about 95% of them were found once. Of the sample, more than 0.1% falls within the top ten clones.

These data are taken from a study of CD8 T cells in Susac syndrome (dated by TCRdb to the late 2010s). Regarding the research as a whole: Repertoire sequencing was used to test whether CD8+ T cell activation and differentiation in Susac syndrome was antigen driven. General conclusions and limits of the study: The study acknowledged that relatively few individuals were included in the TCR sequencing and HLA analysis.

Peripheral blood CD8+ and CD4+ T cells from healthy donors, Susac syndrome patients and multiple sclerosis patients were profiled by high-throughput TCR beta sequencing. The healthy donors served as controls matched for age and sex. Bulk CD8+ and CD4+ T cells were purified magnetically by negative isolation, whereas CD8+ TEMRA cells were enriched by FACS. Blood was collected in EDTA tubes and processed within 24 hours, with PBMCs isolated through density gradient centrifugation. PBMCs intended for TCR sequencing were cryopreserved in liquid nitrogen and thawed later in a water bath at 37 degrees C. The sorted or isolated CD4+, CD8+ and CD8+ TEMRA cells had a purity of 90% or higher.

This TCR came from a human donor in good health. The sample was CD4+ T cells from PBMCs. The V and J segments used are TRBV5-6 and TRBJ2-7; the D gene is perhaps TRBD2, on 6 matching bases. The DNA sequence follows: TGTGCCAGCAGCTTTGTGGGAGGCTACGAGCAGTACTTC. Translated, it reads CASSFVGGYEQYF. With the portions outside the CDR3 filled from the reference TRBV5-6 and TRBJ2-7 genes, the complete variable region becomes DAGVTQSPTHLIKTRGQQVTLRCSPKSGHDTVSWYQQALGQGPQFIFQYYEEEERQRGNFPDRFSGHQFPNYSSELNVNALLLGDSALYLCASSFVGGYEQYFGPGTRLTVT.